These T cell receptor beta chains were read from a single sample in a study of T cells after posttransplantation cyclophosphamide. Here immunoSEQ multiplex PCR was the method, and the copy in TCRdb shows in-frame clones only, minus some. The sample holds approximately 17,000 clones, approximately 94% seen once. The material sequenced was naive CD4+ T cells sorted from blood. Every receptor here comes from a woman between 50 and 59 years old in good health and a related stem cell transplant donor. CDR3s include the opening cysteine and the closing phenylalanine or tryptophan. D genes are given only for firm matches. Clone size is shown for a subset of rows, as once, few, many or a class of expanded clone.

j_call | v_call | d_call | clone_size | cdr3_nt | cdr3_aa
TRBJ2-1 | TRBV7-8 | - | - | TGTGCCAGCAGCTTCTCTAAAATTAATGAGCAGTTCTTC | CASSFSKINEQFF
TRBJ2-5 | TRBV7-8 | TRBD1 | - | TGTGCCAGCACCTCTCTTGGGACAGGAGGTCAGGAGACCCAGTACTTC | CASTSLGTGGQETQYF
TRBJ2-5 | TRBV18 | - | - | TGTGCCAGCTCAAGTAGCGGTAGCCAAGAGACCCAGTACTTC | CASSSSGSQETQYF
TRBJ2-7 | TRBV11-2 | TRBD2 | - | TGTGCCAGCAGTCTGGGACTAGTCCCTATCGACGAGCAGTACTTC | CASSLGLVPIDEQYF
TRBJ2-3 | TRBV5-1 | - | - | TGCGCCAGCAGCTTACTCCACCCGGGCACAGATACGCAGTATTTT | CASSLLHPGTDTQYF
TRBJ2-7 | TRBV27 | - | - | TGTGCCAGCAGCCGCCTCGAGGGAGGTGACGAGCAGTACTTC | CASSRLEGGDEQYF
TRBJ1-5 | TRBV5-1 | TRBD1 | - | TGCGCCAGCAGCAAAGGACAGGGTGAGCATCAGCCCCAGCATTTT | CASSKGQGEHQPQHF
TRBJ2-7 | TRBV9 | TRBD1 | - | TGTGCCAGCAGCGTATTAACAGGGGTCTCCTACGAGCAGTACTTC | CASSVLTGVSYEQYF
TRBJ2-2 | TRBV2 | TRBD2 | once | TGTGCCAGCAGTGAACCGAGCGGGAGGGTGAACACCGGGGAGCTGTTTTTT | CASSEPSGRVNTGELFF
TRBJ1-5 | TRBV5-6 | TRBD1 | few | TGTGCCAGCAGCGGATGGACAGGGGGTAATCAGCCCCAGCATTTT | CASSGWTGGNQPQHF
TRBJ2-3 | TRBV25-1 | - | - | TGTGCCAGCTCTCTACTGGCGGGTACGCAGTATTTT | CASSLLAGTQYF
TRBJ2-1 | TRBV11-2 | - | - | TGTGCCAGCAGCTTCGAGTTGTACGGGAGGCAGTTCTTC | CASSFELYGRQFF
TRBJ1-5 | TRBV19 | - | - | TGTGCCAGTAGTACTACGGGTAGCAATCAGCCCCAGCATTTT | CASSTTGSNQPQHF
TRBJ2-3 | TRBV5-4 | - | once | TGTGCCAGCAGCTTGGATCAAGATACGCAGTATTTT | CASSLDQDTQYF
TRBJ2-1 | TRBV7-8 | TRBD1 | - | TGTGCCAGCAGCTGGGACAGAGTGGGGCATGAGCAGTTCTTC | CASSWDRVGHEQFF
TRBJ1-6 | TRBV7-8 | TRBD1 | - | TGTGCCAGCAGCCAGAGGACAGGGGATAATTGGGGATCACCCCTCCACTTT | CASSQRTGDNWGSPLHF
TRBJ2-3 | TRBV18 | - | once | TGTGCCAGCTCACCGGGATTGGGGCGCACAGATACGCAGTATTTT | CASSPGLGRTDTQYF
TRBJ2-1 | TRBV10-3 | - | - | TGTGCCATCAGGGGGGACTTAGTTTCCTACAATGAGCAGTTCTTC | CAIRGDLVSYNEQFF
TRBJ2-7 | TRBV6-1 | TRBD2 | - | TGTGCCAGCCAGTGGCGGGGGAGACCCTACGAGCAGTACTTC | CASQWRGRPYEQYF
TRBJ2-3 | TRBV5-8 | - | - | TGTGCCAGCATCACTTTCGGGGTTCGGCAGTATTTT | CASITFGVRQYF
TRBJ2-3 | TRBV5-6 | - | - | TGTGCCAGCAGCCGACCACTAGTAGGAGGCACAGATACGCAGTATTTT | CASSRPLVGGTDTQYF
TRBJ1-2 | TRBV6-5 | TRBD1 | - | TGTGCCAGCAGCACGGGACAGGGGAACTATGGCTACACCTTC | CASSTGQGNYGYTF
TRBJ2-2 | TRBV7-3 | TRBD1 | - | TGTGCCAGTTACAGGGGCCCCGCGAACACCGGGGAGCTGTTTTTT | CASYRGPANTGELFF
TRBJ2-4 | TRBV2 | TRBD2 | - | TGTGCCAGCAGTGGGAGACTAGCGGGAGTGAAAAACATTCAGTACTTC | CASSGRLAGVKNIQYF
TRBJ2-7 | TRBV6-5 | - | - | TGTGCCAGCAGTCGACAGAGCGAGCAGTACTTC | CASSRQSEQYF
TRBJ2-5 | TRBV27 | TRBD1 | - | TGTGCCAGCAGTCTCAGGGGGGAGACCCAGTACTTC | CASSLRGETQYF
TRBJ1-2 | TRBV5-1 | TRBD1 | - | TGCGCCAGCAGCCTGGATCCGACAGGGGCAACGGCTTATGGCTACACCTTC | CASSLDPTGATAYGYTF
TRBJ1-2 | TRBV7-2 | TRBD1 | - | TGTGCCAGCAGCCCCCGGGACAGGGGGATAGCCACGGGAGGCTACACCTTC | CASSPRDRGIATGGYTF
TRBJ1-1 | TRBV28 | TRBD1 | - | TGTGCCAGCAGTTATCTGGACAGGACCGAAGCTTTCTTT | CASSYLDRTEAFF
TRBJ1-1 | TRBV2 | TRBD1 | once | TGTGCCAGCAGTGAAGCGGGGGGCGTTTGGGACAGAGGTAAAGCTTTCTTT | CASSEAGGVWDRGKAFF